This passage covers 3 T cell receptor beta chains from one sample sequenced in a study of blood T cell repertoires in COVID-19. The repertoire was sequenced with immunoSEQ multiplex PCR; TCRdb's copy has only in-frame clones and lacks some. The sample shows 180,000 or so clones, roughly nine tenths of them seen only once. Sequenced: PBMCs or T cells enriched from blood (not recorded which). Receptor source: a middle-aged woman with acute COVID-19.

CDR3 in amino acids: CASSQQDRGTGNTIYF. CDR3 sequence (DNA): TGCGCCAGCAGCCAACAGGACAGGGGAACAGGAAACACCATATATTTT. The chain combines TRBV4-1 with TRBJ1-3; 9 bases match TRBD1. With 2 bases clipped from V and 4 bases from J, the junction kept 6 bases outside the gene matches. CDR3 length: 16 amino acids. Germline lookup yields CDR1 MGHRA and CDR2 YSYEKL.

In its sample, this clone was seen once. The chain links TRBV27 to TRBJ1-4, with D maybe TRBD1 (5 bases). This CDR3 has 14 residues. Germline CDR1 reads MNHEY; CDR2 reads SMNVEV (reference sequence). The V end was cut by 2 bases, the J end by 7 bases, with 11 bases between. The CDR3 reads CASSLRQKGEKLFF. Written as DNA, the CDR3 is TGTGCCAGCAGTTTAAGACAGAAAGGTGAAAAACTGTTTTTT.

J is TRBJ2-7 and V is TRBV7-2; 14 positions match TRBD2. The V gene end was trimmed by 6 bases and the J gene end by 2 bases; junction bases not matched to a gene: 12. Per the germline V gene, CDR1 is SGHTA and CDR2 is FQGNSA. The CDR3 is 18 amino acids. The CDR3 DNA is TGTGCCAGCAGATTTACCGGGACTAGCGGGAGAATCCCCTACGAGCAGTACTTC. This gives the protein CASRFTGTSGRIPYEQYF.